Below are 28 T cell receptor beta chains sequenced from a single sample in a study of a mutant IDH1 vaccine in newly diagnosed glioma. Their cognate antigens are unknown. Time point denoted: week 11, during vaccination. Vaccine doses each comprised 300 ug of mutant IDH1 20-mer peptide, with topical imiquimod. Repertoires were generated with immunoSEQ multiplex PCR, while TCRdb's copy carries only in-frame clones and drops some. Here the sample spans fewer than 30,000 clones, around 77% being singletons. The source material was PBMCs, sampled from a glioma patient whose treatment included an IDH1 peptide vaccine. These receptors were collected from a woman aged 18 to 35 with glioma.

The chain is built from TRBV14 and TRBJ2-3, with 8 bases identical to TRBD2. V lost 1 base, J lost 2 bases, and 5 bases stayed unmatched. This CDR3 region has 16 residues. Germline V gives CDR1 SGHDN, CDR2 FVKESK. The CDR3 DNA reads TGTGCCAGCAGCCAAGGGTCAGCGGGGGTCACAGATACGCAGTATTTT. This translates into CASSQGSAGVTDTQYF. The full variable domain, with the rest looked up from reference TRBV14 and TRBJ2-3, is EAGVTQFPSHSVIEKGQTVTLRCDPISGHDNLYWYRRVMGKEIKFLLHFVKESKQDESGMPNNRFLAERTGGTYSTLKVQPAELEDSGVYFCASSQGSAGVTDTQYFGPGTRLTVL.

The chain links TRBV19 to TRBJ1-6, with D perhaps matching TRBD1 (5 bases). Germline lookup yields CDR1 LNHDA and CDR2 SQIVND (reference sequence). Deletions cut 5 bases from V and 10 bases from J, with 12 bases between. The CDR3 is made up of 13 amino acids. The CDR3 DNA sequence: TGTGCCAGTAGTGACCCCGGGGGATCACCCCTCCACTTT. This gives the protein CASSDPGGSPLHF.

In DNA, the CDR3 is TGTGCCAGCAGGGGGCACGGACAGGGGGATTACGAGCAGTACTTC. Its protein product is CASRGHGQGDYEQYF. The genes are TRBV6-5 and TRBJ2-7; the match to TRBD1 covers 10 bases. The CDR3 covers 15 residues. The germline gives CDR1 MNHEY, CDR2 SVGAGI. The trim removed 6 bases at V and 4 bases at J, leaving 9 bases unmatched.

The J gene is TRBJ1-1, the V gene TRBV7-9, with 9 bases aligning to TRBD1. J gave up 8 bases and V 2 bases, and 18 bases lay outside the gene matches. The germline V gene has CDR1 SEHNR and CDR2 FQNEAQ (reference sequence). The CDR3 sequence is 18 residues long. The CDR3 spells CASSLSPGTGRKVSEAFF. CDR3 DNA sequence: TGTGCCAGCAGCTTATCCCCCGGGACAGGGCGTAAGGTGTCGGAAGCTTTCTTT.

Only one count was recorded for this clone. This chain joins TRBV5-6 and TRBJ2-2; D not resolved. The CDR3 spans 12 residues. Germline V gene lookup returns CDR1 SGHDT and CDR2 YYEEEE. Trimming cost V 1 base and J 6 bases, with 4 bases left between them. In DNA form, the CDR3 reads TGTGCCAGCAGCTTGCGGTCCGGGGAGCTGTTTTTT. The encoded protein is CASSLRSGELFF.

The CDR3: CASSQVGGGAPDTQYF. CDR3 DNA: TGTGCCAGCAGCCAAGTTGGCGGGGGGGCCCCAGATACGCAGTATTTT. The V and J genes are TRBV4-2 and TRBJ2-3, with 9 bases lining up with TRBD2. This CDR3 is built from 16 residues. Germline CDR1 reads LGHNA; CDR2 reads YNFKEQ. The junction had 6 bases not matched to a gene; V was cut back by 1 base and J by 4 bases.

The genes are TRBV19 and TRBJ1-5; 10 nucleotides match TRBD1. V trimming: 5 bases; J trimming: 5 bases; junction bases outside the gene matches: 12. There are 17 residues in the CDR3. Germline V lookup: CDR1 LNHDA, CDR2 SQIVND (reference sequence). The CDR3 bases are TGTGCCAGTAGTCCGACACCCGGGACAGGGGAGTATCAGCCCCAGCATTTT. As protein: CASSPTPGTGEYQPQHF. The full variable domain, with the rest looked up from reference TRBV19 and TRBJ1-5, is DGGITQSPKYLFRKEGQNVTLSCEQNLNHDAMYWYRQDPGQGLRLIYYSQIVNDFQKGDIAEGYSVSREKKESFPLTVTSAQKNPTAFYLCASSPTPGTGEYQPQHFGDGTRLSIL.

V and J are TRBV6-1 and TRBJ1-2; D is uncertain. Germline lookup yields CDR1 MNHNS and CDR2 SASEGT. This CDR3 region has 11 residues. Trimming removed 7 bases from V and 1 base from J, with 4 bases in between. Here the CDR3 DNA reads TGTGCCAGCACCGTTAACTATGGCTACACCTTC. Its protein is CASTVNYGYTF.

In nucleotides, the CDR3 is TGTGCCAGCAGCCCTAGACAGTACACAGATACGCAGTATTTT. Translation gives CASSPRQYTDTQYF. This chain uses TRBV6-1 with TRBJ2-3, with D perhaps TRBD1 (5 bases). The CDR3 contains 14 residues. The germline V and J ends were trimmed by 6 bases and 2 bases, with 12 bases remaining between them. Germline CDR1 MNHNS, CDR2 SASEGT.

This chain joins TRBV6-5 and TRBJ2-7; D is possibly TRBD1 or TRBD2 (6 bases each). This CDR3 has 14 residues. Germline V lookup: CDR1 MNHEY, CDR2 SVGAGI. V lost 4 bases and J 0 bases, leaving 10 bases between the germline ends. In DNA form, the CDR3 reads TGTGCCAGCAGTTCCGGGGGCACCTCCTACGAGCAGTACTTC. The encoded protein is CASSSGGTSYEQYF.

This chain connects TRBV6-5 to TRBJ1-1; 10 nucleotides align to TRBD1. The CDR3 is 15 amino acids. The germline V gene has CDR1 MNHEY and CDR2 SVGAGI. J gave up 3 bases and V 2 bases, and 3 bases lay outside the gene matches. The CDR3 coding sequence is TGTGCCAGCAGTTACGAAGGGACAGGGGACACTGAAGCTTTCTTT. Translation: CASSYEGTGDTEAFF.

The rearrangement uses TRBV6-1 and TRBJ1-4; D remains unclear. V was clipped by 6 bases and J by 8 bases, with 10 bases between them. Germline loops: CDR1 MNHNS, CDR2 SASEGT. This CDR3 is 12 amino acids long. DNA for the CDR3: TGTGCCAGCAGCCAAATGGGAGAAAAACTGTTTTTT. This encodes CASSQMGEKLFF.

This chain links TRBV25-1 with TRBJ1-4, with D possibly being TRBD1 (5 bases). V was trimmed by 3 bases and J by 8 bases, leaving 19 bases between them. The CDR3 spans 16 residues. Germline V gene sequence: CDR1 MGHDK, CDR2 SYGVNS. CDR3: CASSEAGTDWEEKLFF. The CDR3 DNA reads as TGTGCCAGCAGTGAGGCGGGGACGGACTGGGAGGAAAAACTGTTTTTT. Looking up the rest from reference TRBV25-1 and TRBJ1-4 gives the full variable domain: EADIYQTPRYLVIGTGKKITLECSQTMGHDKMYWYQQDPGMELHLIHYSYGVNSTEKGDLSSESTVSRIRTEHFPLTLESARPSHTSQYLCASSEAGTDWEEKLFFGSGTQLSVL.

This clone was counted between two and nine times. This chain joins TRBV27 and TRBJ2-2; D is ambiguous. The CDR3 has 14 amino acids. Trimming removed 11 bases at V and 2 bases at J, with 15 bases between. CDR1 and CDR2 (germline): MNHEY, SMNVEV (reference sequence). CDR3 protein: CACRFKPNTGELFF. The CDR3 DNA reads as TGTGCCTGTCGTTTCAAGCCCAACACCGGGGAGCTGTTTTTT.

The chain is built from TRBV5-6 and TRBJ2-7; D is possibly TRBD1 (5 bases). The CDR3 extends over 17 amino acids. Germline V gene sequence: CDR1 SGHDT, CDR2 YYEEEE. V was shortened by 4 bases and J by 2 bases, with 22 bases between the two germline ends. The chain's CDR3 is CASSVPLAGQATYEQYF. The CDR3 region has the DNA TGTGCCAGCAGCGTCCCCCTTGCCGGACAAGCGACCTACGAGCAGTACTTC.

This clone was seen just once. The J gene is TRBJ2-5, the V gene TRBV5-6; D is ambiguous. Germline assignment: CDR1 SGHDT and CDR2 YYEEEE. Trimming took 0 bases from V and 5 from J, leaving 2 bases between them. The CDR3 has 11 amino acids. Here the CDR3 reads CASSLAETQYF. The CDR3 DNA reads as TGTGCCAGCAGCTTGGCCGAGACCCAGTACTTC.

The rearrangement joins TRBV15 to TRBJ2-3; D remains unclear. V was clipped by 8 bases and J by 1 base, with 19 bases between them. The CDR3 is 16 amino acids. The germline V gene has CDR1 LNHNV and CDR2 YYDKDF (reference sequence). CDR3 nucleotides: TGTGCCACCCAGCAAGTGCCTAATGGCCGCACAGATACGCAGTATTTT. It encodes CATQQVPNGRTDTQYF. Looking up the rest from reference TRBV15 and TRBJ2-3 gives the full variable domain: DAMVIQNPRYQVTQFGKPVTLSCSQTLNHNVMYWYQQKSSQAPKLLFHYYDKDFNNEADTPDNFQSRRPNTSFCFLDIRSPGLGDTAMYLCATQQVPNGRTDTQYFGPGTRLTVL.

The gene calls are TRBV30 and TRBJ1-2; perhaps TRBD1 as D (6 bases). The CDR3 loop spans 13 amino acids. Germline V CDR1 and CDR2: GTSNPN, SVGIG (reference sequence). V was pared by 1 base and J by 8 bases, with 14 bases between. The CDR3 reads CAWSGGTSWGYTF. Here the CDR3 DNA reads TGTGCCTGGAGTGGGGGGACATCGTGGGGCTACACCTTC.

This rearrangement joins TRBV5-1 to TRBJ1-1; the D is unclear. The V end was cut by 4 bases, the J end by 3 bases, with 10 bases between. The CDR3 is 13 residues long. CDR1 is SGHRS and CDR2 is YFSETQ in the germline V gene. The chain's CDR3 is CASSASPDTEAFF. The DNA for the CDR3 is TGCGCCAGCAGCGCCTCACCCGACACTGAAGCTTTCTTT.

The rearrangement uses TRBV6-1 and TRBJ2-3; 8 positions agree with TRBD1. Germline values: CDR1 MNHNS, CDR2 SASEGT. The CDR3 totals 14 residues. The trim removed 10 bases at V and 4 bases at J, leaving 10 bases unmatched. The CDR3 reads CATWRGQGADTQYF. CDR3 nucleotide sequence: TGTGCCACCTGGAGAGGACAGGGAGCAGATACGCAGTATTTT.

For the CDR3, the DNA is TGTGCCATCACGTCAGGGGGCGTTGACGCCACTGAAGCTTTCTTT. This translates into CAITSGGVDATEAFF. V is TRBV10-3 and J is TRBJ1-1; 8 bases are shared with TRBD1. This CDR3 is built from 15 residues. Germline loops: CDR1 ENHRY, CDR2 SYGVKD. The V segment lost 7 bases and the J segment 4 bases; nucleotides outside the gene matches: 11.

This clone has just a few counts. The V call is TRBV4-1, the J call TRBJ2-1; maybe TRBD2 (5 bases). The V and J ends lost 5 bases and 3 bases respectively, with 11 bases between them. Germline V lookup: CDR1 MGHRA, CDR2 YSYEKL. CDR3 length: 14 residues. The CDR3 reads CASSTSELYNEQFF. The CDR3 DNA is TGCGCCAGCAGCACTAGTGAACTCTACAATGAGCAGTTCTTC.

The rearrangement joins TRBV14 to TRBJ2-5, with 7 bases identical to TRBD2. Germline CDR1 reads SGHDN; CDR2 reads FVKESK. Trimming took 5 bases from V and 3 from J; bases not matched to a gene: 12. There are 16 residues in the CDR3. In nucleotides, the CDR3 is TGTGCCAGCAGCGCCCAACTAGCGTCGAAAGAAGAGACCCAGTACTTC. Translating gives CASSAQLASKEETQYF.

This clone was counted between two and nine times. V gene TRBV5-6 combines with J gene TRBJ2-7; D tentatively reads TRBD1 or TRBD2 (6 bases each). Germline-derived CDR1 and CDR2 are SGHDT and YYEEEE. V lost 0 bases to trimming and J lost 3 bases, with 13 bases between them. The CDR3 contains 15 residues. Written as DNA, the CDR3 is TGTGCCAGCAGCTTGGGAGGGGGAGGAATCTACGAGCAGTACTTC. Protein: CASSLGGGGIYEQYF.

V gene TRBV29-1 combines with J gene TRBJ2-1; 8 bases agree with TRBD1. The CDR3 contains 17 residues. V lost 2 bases and J lost 0; bases outside the gene matches: 9. Per germline, CDR1 SQVTM and CDR2 ANQGSEA. CDR3 loop: CSVEPWTGSSSYNEQFF. The CDR3, as DNA: TGCAGCGTTGAACCTTGGACAGGGTCCAGCTCCTACAATGAGCAGTTCTTC.

The gene calls are TRBV6-5 and TRBJ1-6, with 8 bases matching TRBD1. The V gene end was trimmed by 0 bases and the J gene end by 7 bases; junction bases not matched to a gene: 2. Germline V gene sequence: CDR1 MNHEY, CDR2 SVGAGI. The CDR3 runs to 15 residues. DNA of the CDR3: TGTGCCAGCAGTTACTCGACAGGGGTCAATTCACCCCTCCACTTT. Amino acid sequence: CASSYSTGVNSPLHF.

This clone was recorded a few times. The chain is built from TRBV6-1 and TRBJ1-2; 8 nucleotides agree with TRBD1. J gave up 7 bases and V 2 bases, and 9 bases lay outside the gene matches. CDR1 and CDR2 (germline): MNHNS, SASEGT. This CDR3 comprises 15 residues. Here the CDR3 DNA reads TGTGCCAGCAGTGAAAACGACAGGGGCGTCGGTGGCTACACCTTC. This codes for CASSENDRGVGGYTF.

The chain has TRBV5-6 and TRBJ2-7, with a possible D match to TRBD2 (6 bases). V lost 4 bases and J lost 5, with 13 bases in between. CDR1 is SGHDT and CDR2 is YYEEEE in the germline V gene. This CDR3 is built from 13 residues. CDR3 sequence: CASSRGLSHEQYF. In DNA, the CDR3 is TGTGCCAGCAGCCGGGGGTTGAGCCACGAGCAGTACTTC.